The 21 T cell receptor beta chains listed next were all sequenced from one sample in a study of OX40 agonist ivuxolimab in advanced cancers. Some clones are missing from TCRdb's copy, which holds only in-frame ones; the method was immunoSEQ multiplex PCR. The sample has around 86,000 clones; more than 80% are singletons. Here the sequenced sample was CD4+ or CD8+ T cells sorted from blood, taken in a trial of the OX40 agonist ivuxolimab. These receptors all stem from an adult with an advanced solid tumor such as melanoma, head and neck, liver or kidney cancer.

The V call is TRBV2, the J call TRBJ2-2; 7 nucleotides match TRBD1. CDR3 size: 14 residues. Germline V lookup: CDR1 SNHLY, CDR2 FYNNEI. V was pared by 7 bases and J by 6 bases, with 8 bases of the junction left unmatched. The CDR3 loop is CASKDRVTAGELFF. In nucleotides, the CDR3 is TGTGCCAGCAAAGACAGGGTAACGGCCGGGGAGCTGTTTTTT.

The J gene is TRBJ1-1, the V gene TRBV5-1; D is undetermined. Germline CDR1 and CDR2: SGHRS and YFSETQ. Trimming took off 7 bases at V and 3 bases at J, with 13 bases between the two ends. This CDR3 has 13 amino acids. CDR3 in amino acids: CASCRDPDTEAFF. The CDR3 DNA is TGCGCCAGCTGTCGGGATCCGGACACTGAAGCTTTCTTT.

V is TRBV18 and J is TRBJ2-1; D remains ambiguous. CDR3 length: 11 residues. V was shortened by 6 bases and J by 6 bases, with 6 bases between the two germline ends. Germline CDR1 and CDR2: KGHSH and LQKENI. The DNA of the CDR3 is TGTGCCAGCTCGCCCCTCAATGAGCAGTTCTTC. Translation: CASSPLNEQFF. Full variable domain (remainder filled in from reference TRBV18 and TRBJ2-1): NAGVMQNPRHLVRRRGQEARLRCSPMKGHSHVYWYRQLPEEGLKFMVYLQKENIIDESGMPKERFSAEFPKEGPSILRIQQVVRGDSAAYFCASSPLNEQFFGPGTRLTVL.

On this clone: The conserved closing phenylalanine or tryptophan is absent in this CDR3, likely reflecting a read error. The gene calls are TRBV19 and TRBJ1-5; D perhaps matches TRBD1 (5 bases). Germline CDR1 LNHDA, CDR2 SQIVND (reference sequence). Trimming stripped 3 bases from V and 1 base from J, with 13 bases between. The CDR3 sequence is 16 residues long. CDR3 DNA: TGTGCCAGTAGTATCCAGGGAGGTATCAGCAATCAGCCCCAGCATCTT. Translating it yields CASSIQGGISNQPQHL.

The count of this clone is one. The V and J genes are TRBV6-5 and TRBJ2-7, with D unresolved. CDR1 is MNHEY and CDR2 is SVGAGI in the germline V gene. The V end was cut by 6 bases, the J end by 7 bases, with 13 bases between. The CDR3 runs to 12 residues. The CDR3 is CASRPSPNEQYV. The CDR3 bases are TGTGCCAGCAGACCCTCCCCGAATGAGCAGTACGTC.

This rearrangement joins TRBV6-1 to TRBJ1-2; TRBD1 aligns across 8 bases. J gave up 7 bases and V 6 bases, and 7 bases lay outside the gene matches. From germline, CDR1 is MNHNS and CDR2 SASEGT. This CDR3 region has 13 residues. DNA for the CDR3: TGTGCCAGCAGCCTCCAGGGGGCGCTTGGCTACACCTTC. It yields the protein CASSLQGALGYTF.

For the CDR3, the DNA is TGTGCCAGCAGTACCGGAGGGGCAAACTATGGCTACACCTTC. Translating gives CASSTGGANYGYTF. V and J are TRBV6-5 and TRBJ1-2, with a possible D match to TRBD1 (5 bases). The V gene lost 5 bases and the J gene lost 2 bases, with 12 bases spanning the gap. The CDR3 sequence is 14 residues long. Germline CDR1 MNHEY, CDR2 SVGAGI.

The chain employs TRBV2 and TRBJ2-7; the match to TRBD1 covers 7 bases. The germline gives CDR1 SNHLY, CDR2 FYNNEI. After removal of 5 bases from V and 7 bases from J, the junction contained 8 bases not matched to a gene. This CDR3 is 13 amino acids long. The CDR3 loop is CASSTGQAREQYV. Here the CDR3 DNA reads TGTGCCAGCAGTACTGGACAGGCGAGGGAGCAGTACGTC.

The V gene is TRBV4-1, the J gene TRBJ1-4; D is unclear. V shed 0 bases and J shed 2 bases, with 10 bases lying between them. Per the germline V gene, CDR1 is MGHRA and CDR2 is YSYEKL. The CDR3 length is 16 residues. CDR3 loop: CASSQDWEGTNEKLFF. The CDR3, as DNA: TGCGCCAGCAGCCAAGATTGGGAGGGTACTAATGAAAAACTGTTTTTT.

V gene TRBV28 combines with J gene TRBJ2-5; 7 positions match TRBD1. Judging by the DNA end, TRBJ2-7 fits better; the J call may be wrong. The CDR3 covers 15 residues. Germline V lookup: CDR1 MDHEN, CDR2 SYDVKM. The CDR3 coding sequence is TGTGCCAGCCTGACAGGGTCAAAAGCATCCTACGAGCAGTACTTC. Its protein product is CASLTGSKASYEQYF.

This chain uses TRBV14 with TRBJ2-1; tentatively, D is TRBD2 (5 bases). The ends were cut back, 4 bases at V and 2 bases at J, with 18 bases in the middle. The CDR3 is 17 amino acids. Germline-derived CDR1 and CDR2 are SGHDN and FVKESK. The CDR3 DNA sequence: TGTGCCAGCAGCCCCCAGCGGACCGGGCAAGCCTACAATGAGCAGTTCTTC. Residues: CASSPQRTGQAYNEQFF.

The chain uses TRBV7-3 and TRBJ2-1, with D perhaps TRBD1 or TRBD2 (5 bases each). Germline V gene sequence: CDR1 SGHTA, CDR2 FQGTGA. The CDR3 spans 15 residues. Between the trimmed V and J ends, which lost 4 bases and 3 bases, there was a span of 13 bases. This chain's CDR3 is CASSYSGTDYNEQFF. Written as DNA, the CDR3 is TGTGCCAGCAGCTACTCCGGGACCGACTACAATGAGCAGTTCTTC.

This chain links TRBV7-8 with TRBJ2-2; 7 nucleotides match TRBD1. CDR1 and CDR2 from the germline V gene are SGHVS and FQNEAQ. This CDR3 contains 16 residues. V shed 5 bases and J 7 bases; nucleotides not matched to a gene: 13. CDR3 region: CASSQRQGWNNGELFF. In nucleotides, the CDR3 is TGTGCCAGCAGCCAAAGACAGGGATGGAATAACGGGGAGCTGTTTTTT.

The CDR3 DNA sequence: TGTGCCATCAGTGAGTCGGTAGTGAGCAGGGGCGCGAAGGGCTACACCTTC. Protein: CAISESVVSRGAKGYTF. The V call is TRBV10-3, the J call TRBJ1-2, with D perhaps TRBD1 (6 bases). Trimming took 0 bases from V and 8 from J, leaving 22 bases between them. The CDR3 totals 17 residues. CDR1 is ENHRY, CDR2 SYGVKD, per germline.

This chain connects TRBV7-9 to TRBJ1-2; D not certain. Germline V gives CDR1 SEHNR, CDR2 FQNEAQ (reference sequence). This CDR3 comprises 14 residues. V lost 3 bases and J lost 0, with 8 bases in between. The CDR3, as DNA: TGTGCCAGCAGCTTCGGGTCAGCTAACTATGGCTACACCTTC. Its translation: CASSFGSANYGYTF.

This clone was found a few times. The V call is TRBV6-5, the J call TRBJ1-6, with D unclear. CDR1 and CDR2 (germline): MNHEY, SVGAGI. Trimming stripped 2 bases from V and 7 bases from J, with 9 bases between. This CDR3 has 14 amino acids. The CDR3 loop is CASSYAGLNSPLHF. DNA of the CDR3: TGTGCCAGCAGTTACGCCGGGCTGAATTCACCCCTCCACTTT.

The chain couples TRBV6-5 to TRBJ1-1; D remains ambiguous. This CDR3 has 13 amino acids. V gave up 2 bases and J gave up 1 base, with 5 bases separating them. Germline V CDR1 and CDR2: MNHEY, SVGAGI. The DNA for the CDR3 is TGTGCCAGCAGTTACGCCAAGAACACTGAAGCTTTCTTT. Its protein product is CASSYAKNTEAFF.

The chain combines TRBV4-1 with TRBJ2-2; weak D call: TRBD2 (5 bases). CDR3 length: 15 residues. Trimming cost V 0 bases and J 4 bases, with 9 bases left between them. Per the germline V gene, CDR1 is MGHRA and CDR2 is YSYEKL. The CDR3 spells CASSQDGRRTGELFF. The CDR3 DNA sequence: TGCGCCAGCAGCCAAGATGGGAGACGCACCGGGGAGCTGTTTTTT.

The rearrangement links TRBV5-8 to TRBJ2-7; D may match TRBD1 or TRBD2 (5 bases each). Germline loops: CDR1 SGHTS, CDR2 YDEGEE. Trimming took 0 bases from V and 0 from J, leaving 16 bases between them. This CDR3 has 17 residues. DNA for the CDR3: TGTGCCAGCAGCTTGGCCTACAACAGGAGGAGCTCCTACGAGCAGTACGTC. It codes for CASSLAYNRRSSYEQYV.

V gene TRBV7-3 combines with J gene TRBJ2-5; 10 bases are shared with TRBD2. This CDR3 comprises 14 residues. Germline V gene sequence: CDR1 SGHTA, CDR2 FQGTGA. Trimming removed 5 bases from V and 3 bases from J; junction bases left unmatched: 3. The chain's CDR3 is CASSQAGGKETQYF. The CDR3 nucleotides read TGTGCCAGCAGCCAAGCGGGGGGGAAAGAGACCCAGTACTTC.

Here the CDR3 reads CASSSRGSPVWNQPQHF. In DNA form, the CDR3 reads TGTGCCAGTAGCTCGCGGGGGTCCCCAGTATGGAATCAGCCCCAGCATTTT. This chain connects TRBV19 to TRBJ1-5; D possibly corresponds to TRBD1 (5 bases). Germline-derived CDR1 and CDR2 are LNHDA and SQIVND (reference sequence). Trimming stripped 6 bases from V and 4 bases from J, with 22 bases between. This CDR3 has 17 amino acids.